This T cell receptor (beta chain) was captured by sequencing in a study of blood T cell repertoires in COVID-19. Repertoires were generated with immunoSEQ multiplex PCR, while TCRdb's copy carries only in-frame clones and drops some. The sample has about 51,000 clones, approximately 86% seen once. V was clipped by 2 bases and J by 4 bases; unmatched bases: 4. The CDR3 is 14 residues long. The germline gives CDR1 MRHNA, CDR2 SNTAGT. The origin of this receptor is a man in his fifties or sixties with acute or convalescent COVID-19. Input material: peripheral blood. This chain links TRBV6-4 with TRBJ1-2, with 7 bases matching TRBD1. The CDR3 sequence: CASSDSQGGYGYTF. The CDR3 nucleotides are TGTGCCAGCAGTGACAGCCAGGGGGGCTATGGCTACACCTTC.